The rows below give T cell receptor beta chains drawn from one sample of a study of T cells in Graves' hyperthyroidism and ophthalmopathy. TCRdb used MiXCR to reprocess the multiplex PCR reads, holding one entry per CDR3 protein. In the table there are hundreds of thousands of distinct CDR3 sequences, less than 25% of which are singletons. The material sequenced was blood. Every receptor here comes from a woman aged 25-40 years with Graves' ophthalmopathy. Both conserved end residues are part of each CDR3. The order of the fields is J gene, V gene, D gene, clone size, CDR3 DNA, CDR3 protein. A D gene is named only where the DNA matches it firmly. Only some rows state a clone size, as once, few, many or a class for expanded clones.

j_call: TRBJ1-5; v_call: TRBV18; d_call: -; clone_size: many; cdr3_nt: TGTGCCAGCTCACCTCAGCGGGGGGCCAGTCAGCCCCAGCATTTT; cdr3_aa: CASSPQRGASQPQHF
j_call: TRBJ2-5; v_call: TRBV20-1; d_call: -; clone_size: once; cdr3_nt: TGCAGTGCTAGAGATCTGGTCGGCCGTGGACCACCCGAGACCCAGTACTTC; cdr3_aa: CSARDLVGRGPPETQYF
j_call: TRBJ1-1; v_call: TRBV12-3/TRBV12-4; d_call: -; clone_size: -; cdr3_nt: TGTGCCAGCAGTTTAGCCCCCGGGAACACTGAAGCTTTCTTT; cdr3_aa: CASSLAPGNTEAFF
j_call: TRBJ2-7; v_call: TRBV20-1; d_call: -; clone_size: -; cdr3_nt: TGCAGTGCTAGCATCCCTCGGACCTGGGACTCCGCCTACGAGCAGTACTTC; cdr3_aa: CSASIPRTWDSAYEQYF
j_call: TRBJ2-5; v_call: TRBV19; d_call: -; clone_size: -; cdr3_nt: TGTGCCAGTAGTATTACCGGGACGTCGGGGGAGACCCGGTACTTC; cdr3_aa: CASSITGTSGETRYF
j_call: TRBJ2-7; v_call: TRBV7-3; d_call: -; clone_size: -; cdr3_nt: TGTGCCAGCAGCCCTCAGTCGGGAACTTACGAGCAGTACTTC; cdr3_aa: CASSPQSGTYEQYF
j_call: TRBJ1-1; v_call: TRBV30; d_call: -; clone_size: -; cdr3_nt: TGTGCCTGGAGTAGCGGGAGGGGCACTGAAGCTTTCTTT; cdr3_aa: CAWSSGRGTEAFF
j_call: TRBJ1-1; v_call: TRBV12-3/TRBV12-4; d_call: -; clone_size: many; cdr3_nt: TGTGCCAGCAGTTATCTCCCAGGCGTGAGACCTGAAGCTTTCTTT; cdr3_aa: CASSYLPGVRPEAFF
j_call: TRBJ2-5; v_call: TRBV28; d_call: -; clone_size: many; cdr3_nt: TGTGCCAGCAGTTTACCCCCCGGAGGCTTGGGAGAGACCCAGTACTTC; cdr3_aa: CASSLPPGGLGETQYF
j_call: TRBJ1-5; v_call: TRBV28; d_call: TRBD1; clone_size: many; cdr3_nt: TGTGCCAGCAGTTGGGGACAGACCTATAGCAATCAGCCCCAGCATTTT; cdr3_aa: CASSWGQTYSNQPQHF
j_call: TRBJ1-1; v_call: TRBV24-1; d_call: -; clone_size: once; cdr3_nt: TGTGCCACCAGTGATTCCAGGGCCTCGCCCACTGAAGCTTTCTTT; cdr3_aa: CATSDSRASPTEAFF
j_call: TRBJ2-5; v_call: TRBV20-1; d_call: -; clone_size: -; cdr3_nt: TGCAGTGCTAGTCACGGGACTGACGAGACCCAGTACTTC; cdr3_aa: CSASHGTDETQYF
j_call: TRBJ2-7; v_call: TRBV18; d_call: TRBD1; clone_size: once; cdr3_nt: TGTGCCAGCTCGCCGCTTTCGGACAGGGGGCTTCTCTACGAGCAGTACTTC; cdr3_aa: CASSPLSDRGLLYEQYF
j_call: TRBJ2-5; v_call: TRBV12-3/TRBV12-4; d_call: -; clone_size: -; cdr3_nt: TGTGCCAGCAGTACCCCCCCGGCGGAGACCCAGTACTTC; cdr3_aa: CASSTPPAETQYF
j_call: TRBJ2-7; v_call: TRBV4-2; d_call: TRBD1; clone_size: many; cdr3_nt: TGTGCCAGCAGCCAGCAAACAGGGGAGTACGAGCAGTACTTC; cdr3_aa: CASSQQTGEYEQYF
j_call: TRBJ2-5; v_call: TRBV20-1; d_call: -; clone_size: -; cdr3_nt: TGCAGTGCTAGCCCTATAGCGGACCTAAGGGAGACCCAGTACTTC; cdr3_aa: CSASPIADLRETQYF
j_call: TRBJ1-1; v_call: TRBV6-2/TRBV6-3; d_call: -; clone_size: -; cdr3_nt: TGTGCCAGCAGTCGGGATACAGGGAAAACTGAAGCTTTCTTT; cdr3_aa: CASSRDTGKTEAFF
j_call: TRBJ1-2; v_call: TRBV27; d_call: -; clone_size: many; cdr3_nt: TGTGCCAGCAGTTTAAACAGGGCACGGGGCTACACCTTC; cdr3_aa: CASSLNRARGYTF
j_call: TRBJ1-3; v_call: TRBV7-2; d_call: -; clone_size: many; cdr3_nt: TGTGCCAGCAGCTTTGGGGGGATCGCTGGAAACACCATATATTTT; cdr3_aa: CASSFGGIAGNTIYF
j_call: TRBJ2-2; v_call: TRBV29-1; d_call: -; clone_size: -; cdr3_nt: TGCAGCGCCTTGAGGAGGGGCGGTAACACCGGGGAGCTGTTTTTT; cdr3_aa: CSALRRGGNTGELFF
j_call: TRBJ1-1; v_call: TRBV12-3/TRBV12-4; d_call: -; clone_size: -; cdr3_nt: TGTGCCAGCAGTTCCACCACCGCCCCCACTGAAGCTTTCTTT; cdr3_aa: CASSSTTAPTEAFF
j_call: TRBJ1-2; v_call: TRBV29-1; d_call: TRBD1; clone_size: -; cdr3_nt: TGCAGCGTTGATCCGACAGGGGGGGACTATGGCTACACCTTC; cdr3_aa: CSVDPTGGDYGYTF
j_call: TRBJ2-7; v_call: TRBV7-2; d_call: TRBD2; clone_size: -; cdr3_nt: TGTGCCAGCAGCTTTAGCGGGGGGGTCGGGTACTTC; cdr3_aa: CASSFSGGVGYF
j_call: TRBJ1-2; v_call: TRBV20-1; d_call: -; clone_size: many; cdr3_nt: TGCAGTGCTAGAGATCTTACCGTGGACTATGGCTACACCTTC; cdr3_aa: CSARDLTVDYGYTF
j_call: TRBJ1-1; v_call: TRBV12-5; d_call: -; clone_size: -; cdr3_nt: TGTGCTAGTGCCCTGGACAGTTACACTGAAGCTTTCTTT; cdr3_aa: CASALDSYTEAFF
j_call: TRBJ2-7; v_call: TRBV2; d_call: -; clone_size: many; cdr3_nt: TGTGCCAGCAGGCGGCAGGGGCGTGAGCAGTACTTC; cdr3_aa: CASRRQGREQYF
j_call: TRBJ1-1; v_call: TRBV6-1; d_call: TRBD1; clone_size: -; cdr3_nt: TGTGCCAGCAGTCGAATCCAGGACAGGGGCGCTGAAGCTTTCTTT; cdr3_aa: CASSRIQDRGAEAFF
j_call: TRBJ1-2; v_call: TRBV28; d_call: -; clone_size: once; cdr3_nt: TGTGCCAGCAGTTCCATGACGGGGGGCCTCTACACCTTC; cdr3_aa: CASSSMTGGLYTF
j_call: TRBJ2-5; v_call: TRBV7-6; d_call: -; clone_size: many; cdr3_nt: TGTGCCAGCAGCTTAGCGCTTGGCCAGTTCCAAGAGACCCAGTACTTC; cdr3_aa: CASSLALGQFQETQYF
j_call: TRBJ1-5; v_call: TRBV28; d_call: -; clone_size: -; cdr3_nt: TGTGCCAGCATGGGGGGAATCCAGCCCCAGCATTTT; cdr3_aa: CASMGGIQPQHF
j_call: TRBJ2-5; v_call: TRBV19; d_call: TRBD1; clone_size: many; cdr3_nt: TGTGCCAGTAGTAAGGTGAACGGGGACAGGCGGGAGACCCAGTACTTC; cdr3_aa: CASSKVNGDRRETQYF
j_call: TRBJ1-1; v_call: TRBV29-1; d_call: TRBD1; clone_size: many; cdr3_nt: TGCAGCTTCCGGGACAGGGGAGTCACTGAAGCTTTCTTT; cdr3_aa: CSFRDRGVTEAFF
j_call: TRBJ1-2; v_call: TRBV12-3/TRBV12-4; d_call: -; clone_size: many; cdr3_nt: TGTGCCAGCAGGAAGGAGGGGATGGGTGGCTACACCTTC; cdr3_aa: CASRKEGMGGYTF
j_call: TRBJ2-5; v_call: TRBV2; d_call: -; clone_size: -; cdr3_nt: TGTGCCAGCAGTTCGGCTGCGGCTAACCCGGTGGGAGAGACCCAGTACTTC; cdr3_aa: CASSSAAANPVGETQYF
j_call: TRBJ2-1; v_call: TRBV10-1; d_call: -; clone_size: few; cdr3_nt: TGCGCCAGCAGTGATTACTCCGGGAACAATGAGCAGTTCTTC; cdr3_aa: CASSDYSGNNEQFF
j_call: TRBJ1-2; v_call: TRBV28; d_call: -; clone_size: many; cdr3_nt: TGTGCCAGCAGCCTTCAAGAGTATGGCTACACCTTC; cdr3_aa: CASSLQEYGYTF
j_call: TRBJ2-2; v_call: TRBV5-1; d_call: -; clone_size: few; cdr3_nt: TGCGCCAGCCTACCGGAGGGGCTGGCGAACACCGGGGAGCTGTTTTTT; cdr3_aa: CASLPEGLANTGELFF
j_call: TRBJ2-7; v_call: TRBV7-9; d_call: -; clone_size: many; cdr3_nt: TGTGCCAGCAGCTTAGCCGGGGGTGTGCCTTACTCCTACGAGCAGTACTTC; cdr3_aa: CASSLAGGVPYSYEQYF
j_call: TRBJ1-1; v_call: TRBV15; d_call: TRBD1; clone_size: many; cdr3_nt: TGTGCCACCAGCAGCTCTCCGGGACAGCTGACTGAAGCTTTCTTT; cdr3_aa: CATSSSPGQLTEAFF
j_call: TRBJ2-7; v_call: TRBV10-1; d_call: -; clone_size: -; cdr3_nt: TGCGCCAGCAGTGAGAAGCCCGGATACGAGCAGTACTTC; cdr3_aa: CASSEKPGYEQYF
j_call: TRBJ2-5; v_call: TRBV12-3/TRBV12-4; d_call: TRBD1; clone_size: -; cdr3_nt: TGTGCCAGCACTACAACAGGGGGGCAAGAGACCCAGTACTTC; cdr3_aa: CASTTTGGQETQYF
j_call: TRBJ1-3; v_call: TRBV12-3/TRBV12-4; d_call: -; clone_size: many; cdr3_nt: TGTGCCAGCAGTTTGCCAGGGGCGGACACCATATATTTT; cdr3_aa: CASSLPGADTIYF
j_call: TRBJ2-7; v_call: TRBV5-1; d_call: -; clone_size: many; cdr3_nt: TGCGCCAGCAGCTTGGATATAGTCGCAGGGTCTCTCGAGCAGTACTTC; cdr3_aa: CASSLDIVAGSLEQYF
j_call: TRBJ1-5; v_call: TRBV3-1; d_call: -; clone_size: many; cdr3_nt: TGTGCCAGCAGCCAAGAAAATCAGCCCCAGCATTTT; cdr3_aa: CASSQENQPQHF
j_call: TRBJ1-2; v_call: TRBV28; d_call: -; clone_size: many; cdr3_nt: TGTGCCAGCACCCCGAGAGGCGGCTATGGCTACACCTTC; cdr3_aa: CASTPRGGYGYTF
j_call: TRBJ1-2; v_call: TRBV27; d_call: -; clone_size: many; cdr3_nt: TGTGCCAGCAGTCGCAGGGCACTCTATGGCTACACCTTC; cdr3_aa: CASSRRALYGYTF
j_call: TRBJ1-1; v_call: TRBV3-1; d_call: -; clone_size: -; cdr3_nt: TGTGCCAGCAGCCGAGTCTGGAACACTGAAGCTTTCTTT; cdr3_aa: CASSRVWNTEAFF
j_call: TRBJ1-1; v_call: TRBV20-1; d_call: -; clone_size: -; cdr3_nt: TGCAGTGCTAGAAGGGACCCGAACACTGAAGCTTTCTTT; cdr3_aa: CSARRDPNTEAFF
j_call: TRBJ2-2; v_call: TRBV28; d_call: TRBD2; clone_size: -; cdr3_nt: TGTGCCAGTAGCGGGAGTCCCGGGGAGCTGTTTTTT; cdr3_aa: CASSGSPGELFF
j_call: TRBJ1-5; v_call: TRBV6-1; d_call: -; clone_size: -; cdr3_nt: TGTGCCAGCCACACAGACCCCCGGGGCAGGGCTTATCAGCCCCAGCATTTT; cdr3_aa: CASHTDPRGRAYQPQHF